Below are 8 T cell receptor beta chains sequenced from a single sample in a study of regulatory T cells in long-lasting Graves disease. Time point of the sample: newly diagnosed GD, antithyroid drugs for less than 3 months. There was RNA extracted from PBMCs, and the TCR library was made from it. The authors built TCR beta libraries using iRepertoire HTBI primers and Arm-PCR of CDR3 regions. TCRdb re-called the multiplex PCR reads with MiXCR, one entry per CDR3 protein. The sample has 400,000 to 450,000 distinct CDR3 sequences; about a sixth are singletons. The same data also went into a second study, on T cells in Graves' hyperthyroidism and ophthalmopathy.

The sequenced sample was peripheral blood mononuclear cells (PBMCs), obtained at new diagnosis, from a patient treated with antithyroid drugs. The receptors originated from a woman in her thirties with Graves disease.

In this sample, this clonotype turned up many times. The V call is TRBV7-2, the J call TRBJ1-5; 10 bases are shared with TRBD1. V lost 5 bases to trimming and J lost 2 bases; unmatched junction nucleotides: 3. From germline, CDR1 is SGHTA and CDR2 FQGNSA. This CDR3 has 15 amino acids. In nucleotides, the CDR3 is TGTGCCAGCAGCATAGGACAGGGGGGCAATCAGCCCCAGCATTTT. Translating gives CASSIGQGGNQPQHF.

This clonotype showed up many times. This chain links TRBV7-3 with TRBJ2-1; the D gene is possibly TRBD2 (6 bases). Trimming removed 5 bases at V and 0 bases at J, with 20 bases between. CDR1 and CDR2 (germline): SGHTA, FQGTGA. The CDR3 is made up of 18 amino acids. CDR3 region: CASSASSLAPSSYNEQFF. CDR3 DNA sequence: TGTGCCAGCAGCGCCTCAAGCCTAGCGCCCAGCTCCTACAATGAGCAGTTCTTC.

This chain joins TRBV20-1 and TRBJ2-7; D uncertain. The CDR3 contains 13 residues. V lost 6 bases to trimming and J lost 3 bases, with 15 bases between them. Germline V gene data show CDR1 as DFQATT and CDR2 as SNEGSKA (reference sequence). CDR3 region: CSAIPQPGYEQYF. Here the CDR3 DNA reads TGCAGTGCCATTCCCCAGCCAGGCTACGAGCAGTACTTC.

Notes on this clonotype: One base away lies a much larger clone, so this may be a sequencing read error. Because it lacks the conserved phenylalanine or tryptophan at the end, this CDR3 is likely a read error. The chain employs TRBV12-3 or TRBV12-4 and TRBJ1-3; no definite D call. This CDR3 has 16 amino acids. The V end was cut by 5 bases, the J end by 2 bases, with 16 bases between. The CDR3 DNA is TGTGCCAGCAGTACCGTACGAGAAGGGACTGGAAACACCATATATCTT. It translates to CASSTVREGTGNTIYL.

This clonotype was found many times. The chain combines TRBV29-1 with TRBJ1-1; a possible D gene is TRBD1 (6 bases). From germline, CDR1 is SQVTM and CDR2 ANQGSEA. The CDR3 totals 12 residues. With 7 bases removed from V and 3 bases from J, the gap between germline ends came to 12 bases. CDR3 in DNA: TGCAGCGCAAACAGGGTTGACACTGAAGCTTTCTTT. This codes for CSANRVDTEAFF. The full variable domain, with the rest looked up from reference TRBV29-1 and TRBJ1-1, is SAVISQKPSRDICQRGTSLTIQCQVDSQVTMMFWYRQQPGQSLTLIATANQGSEATYESGFVIDKFPISRPNLTFSTLTVSNMSPEDSSIYLCSANRVDTEAFFGQGTRLTVV.

The chain joins TRBV19 to TRBJ2-2; 11 bases are a match to TRBD2. There are 21 residues in the CDR3. CDR1 is LNHDA, CDR2 SQIVND, per germline (reference sequence). Losses at the gene ends were 5 bases for V and 3 bases for J; bases not matched to a gene: 20. Here the CDR3 reads CASSPEIGRGLAVPYTGELFF. In DNA form, the CDR3 reads TGTGCCAGTAGTCCCGAAATTGGAAGGGGACTAGCGGTCCCATACACCGGGGAGCTGTTTTTT. The complete variable domain, with remaining parts taken from reference TRBV19 and TRBJ2-2, reads DGGITQSPKYLFRKEGQNVTLSCEQNLNHDAMYWYRQDPGQGLRLIYYSQIVNDFQKGDIAEGYSVSREKKESFPLTVTSAQKNPTAFYLCASSPEIGRGLAVPYTGELFFGEGSRLTVL.

The chain recombines TRBV27 with TRBJ2-7, with a tentative D call TRBD2 (7 bases). V lost 5 bases to trimming and J lost 3 bases, with 17 bases between them. There are 15 residues in the CDR3. Germline CDR1 and CDR2: MNHEY and SMNVEV (reference sequence). In DNA form, the CDR3 reads TGTGCCAGCAGTCCCCAAGGGGGGGTTCACTACGAGCAGTACTTC. Protein: CASSPQGGVHYEQYF.

Here the CDR3 reads CASSLFGQNYEQYF. CDR3 DNA sequence: TGTGCCAGCAGTTTATTTGGACAGAACTACGAGCAGTACTTC. This chain uses TRBV27 with TRBJ2-7, with D possibly matching TRBD1 (6 bases). The CDR3 is 14 amino acids. Germline lookup yields CDR1 MNHEY and CDR2 SMNVEV (reference sequence). The V end was cut by 1 base, the J end by 3 bases, with 10 bases between.